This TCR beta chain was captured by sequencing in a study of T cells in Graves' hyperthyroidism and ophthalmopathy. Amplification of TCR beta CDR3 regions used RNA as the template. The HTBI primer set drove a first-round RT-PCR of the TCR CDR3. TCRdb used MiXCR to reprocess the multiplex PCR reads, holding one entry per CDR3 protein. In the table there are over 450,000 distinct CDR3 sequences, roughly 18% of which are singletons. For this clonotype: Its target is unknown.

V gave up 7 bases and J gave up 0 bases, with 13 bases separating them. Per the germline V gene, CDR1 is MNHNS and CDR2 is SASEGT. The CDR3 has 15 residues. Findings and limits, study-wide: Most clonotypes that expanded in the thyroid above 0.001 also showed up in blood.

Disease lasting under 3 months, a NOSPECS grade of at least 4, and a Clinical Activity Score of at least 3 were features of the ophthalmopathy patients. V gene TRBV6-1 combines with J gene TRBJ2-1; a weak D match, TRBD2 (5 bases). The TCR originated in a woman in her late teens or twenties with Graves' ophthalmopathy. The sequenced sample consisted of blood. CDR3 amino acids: CASTREGSSYNEQFF. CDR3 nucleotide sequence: TGTGCCAGCACCCGAGAGGGCAGCTCCTACAATGAGCAGTTCTTC.